The present T cell receptor beta chain was sequenced within a study of T-cell memory formation after mild COVID-19. MiXCR, run by TCRdb on the 5' RACE reads, gives a single entry per CDR3 protein. The sample records fewer than 95,000 distinct CDR3 sequences, 10% to 15% being singletons. The sample holds many counts of this clonotype. Its target is unknown. Study findings and constraints: Some clones that responded were present in memory (sampled pre-infection), which suggests cross-reactive memory joined.

CDR1 LNHDA and CDR2 SQIVND come from the germline V gene (reference sequence). V was clipped by 3 bases and J by 2 bases, with 17 bases between them. This CDR3 is built from 16 residues. The chain couples TRBV19 to TRBJ2-7, with a weak D call TRBD1 (5 bases). The TCR was taken from an adult woman who had mild COVID-19 (a few samples of this study predate the infection). Cell type and time point are not known. Sequencing was done on a sample of PBMCs or a T cell subset sorted from them (not recorded which). CDR3 in DNA: TGTGCCAGTAGTATTTATGTCACAGGCGATCCCTACGAGCAGTACTTC. Translating gives CASSIYVTGDPYEQYF.